Listed below are T cell receptor beta chains from one sample, sequenced in a study of blood T cell repertoires in COVID-19. Only in-frame clones appear in the TCRdb table, and some are missing; sequencing was by immunoSEQ multiplex PCR. The sample includes fewer than 450,000 clones, 88% of them seen just once. Sequenced sample: PBMCs or T cells enriched from blood (not recorded which). These receptors were taken from a woman aged 40 to 50 with acute COVID-19. CDR3s leave out the opening cysteine and the closing phenylalanine or tryptophan. The order of the fields is V gene, CDR3 protein.

TRBV19 | ASSMPPGGIEAF
TRBV5-1 | ASSLTGVNTEAF
TRBV7-2 | ASSLAVTGEKLF
TRBV19 | ASSVGQASNQPQH
TRBV6-6 | ASTSADFNYGYT
TRBV5-1 | ASSLGGGLSPYEQY
TRBV24-1 | ATSATGNEQF
TRBV5-1 | ASRQGWTGGNTIY
TRBV5-1 | ASSLQGYEQY
TRBV24-1 | ATSAPGGVHFSGNTIY
TRBV2 | ASRLGGGETQY
TRBV10-2 | ASSDRRASSYNEQF
TRBV18 | ASSPDSNYGYT
TRBV27 | ASTARGGYGYT
TRBV5-1 | ASSPQGFEKLF
TRBV5-1 | ASLSGGAADTQY
TRBV18 | ASSPTDMNTEAF
TRBV7-2 | ASSSTRTGGADTQY
TRBV5-8 | ASSWGFRTGPEKLF
TRBV5-4 | ASSLAFVAGASTDTQY
TRBV30 | AQDRGQNEKLF
TRBV7-8 | ASSLQGSDTQY
TRBV19 | ASSLTGGAYNEQF
TRBV2 | ASSPDLKWGEQF
TRBV18 | ASSPPLAGDTQY
TRBV4-1 | ASSRTSGGLSSYNEQF
TRBV5-1 | ASSVGQVDYEQY
TRBV6-5 | ASKRGGQGDTQY
TRBV24-1 | ATMSGGPNTGELF
TRBV10-3 | AIRRAGDTEAF
TRBV7-9 | ASSPGTGQRSPLH
TRBV5-4 | ASNPSGAVEQY
TRBV5-1 | ASSLAPTGVRLGYT
TRBV10-3 | AISGLAGDNEQF
TRBV5-1 | ASSTGTGYNQPQH
TRBV6-6 | ASGTGYEKLF
TRBV7-2 | ASSLGHEWSQH
TRBV5-4 | ASSFSATTPSEAF
TRBV28 | ASRDGGFNYGYT
TRBV24-1 | ATSARTGFGQPQH
TRBV11-2 | ASSLDRGSYGYT
TRBV3-1/TRBV3-2 | ASSQGEDWGHIQY
TRBV7-9 | ASSLGGEQF
TRBV6-1 | ASSDGAGGNSPLH
TRBV6-5 | ASTLLQGDSPLH
TRBV5-6 | ASSPGTAYEQY